This is a list of T cell receptor beta chains from one sample in a study of T cell responses to AZD1222 COVID-19 vaccine. Here immunoSEQ multiplex PCR was the method, and the copy in TCRdb shows in-frame clones only, minus some. The table records 140,000 or so clones, approximately 91% of them present only once. The sequencing used peripheral blood, collected 28 days after the second AZD1222 dose. The origin of the receptors is an adult who received the AZD1222 COVID-19 vaccine. Each CDR3 is given with its conserved first and last residue. A D gene is named only where the DNA matches it firmly. The size entry is marked missing in some rows and otherwise reads once, few, many or a size class.

j_gene	len	abundance	v_gene	d_gene	CDR3nt	CDR3aa
TRBJ2-7	16	NA	TRBV5-4	TRBD2	TGTGCCAGCAGCTTGGGATTAGCGGGAGGGTCCTACGAGCAGTACTTC	CASSLGLAGGSYEQYF
TRBJ2-7	15	NA	TRBV11-1	TRBD1	TGTGCCAGCAGCTTAGGGAGGACAGGGTACTACGAGCAGTACTTC	CASSLGRTGYYEQYF
TRBJ2-3	14	NA	TRBV6-1	NA	TGTGCCAGCAGTGAACAGCACTCCACAGATACGCAGTATTTT	CASSEQHSTDTQYF
TRBJ2-2	16	NA	TRBV7-8	NA	TGTGCCAGCAGCCCCCGTACGACGGGTAACACCGGGGAGCTGTTTTTT	CASSPRTTGNTGELFF
TRBJ1-5	18	NA	TRBV12-5	TRBD1	TGTGCTAGTGGCTTCTCCCGGCTCATTGACAGGGGGAATCAGCCCCAGCATTTT	CASGFSRLIDRGNQPQHF
TRBJ1-1	12	NA	TRBV9	NA	TGTGCCAGCAGCGCCGACGGGGGACGGGCTTTCTTT	CASSADGGRAFF
TRBJ1-3	14	NA	TRBV7-9	TRBD1	TGTGCCAGCAGCCCTCAGGGGGCTGGAAACACCATATATTTT	CASSPQGAGNTIYF
TRBJ2-5	14	NA	TRBV4-1	NA	TGCGCCAGCAGCCAAGAACCGATGAAAGAGACCCAGTACTTC	CASSQEPMKETQYF
TRBJ1-5	14	NA	TRBV19	NA	TGTGCCAGTAGTCAACCAGGGCGCAATCAGCCCCAGCATTTT	CASSQPGRNQPQHF
TRBJ2-5	13	once	TRBV11-2	NA	TGTGCCAGCAGCTTAGAACAGCAAGAGACCCAGTACTTC	CASSLEQQETQYF
TRBJ1-2	15	NA	TRBV2	NA	TGTGCCAGCAGAGGAACGGGACGAGGGGGCTATGGCTACACCTTC	CASRGTGRGGYGYTF
TRBJ2-3	12	NA	TRBV3-1/TRBV3-2	NA	TGTGCCAGCAGCCGAACCACGAATACGCAGTATTTT	CASSRTTNTQYF
TRBJ1-1	14	NA	TRBV27	NA	TGTGCCTCAAGGGACACCCCCGGGGAGTCTGAAGCTTTCTTT	CASRDTPGESEAFF
TRBJ2-5	15	NA	TRBV24-1	NA	TGTGCCACCAGTGATCCGGGCCGCAAGCCAGAGACCCAGTACTTC	CATSDPGRKPETQYF
TRBJ2-3	14	NA	TRBV6-5	NA	TGTGCCAGCAGTTACGGCGCAAACACAGATACGCAGTATTTT	CASSYGANTDTQYF
TRBJ2-3	17	once	TRBV4-1	NA	TGCGCCAGCAGCCAAGGGAAAGAACTCCGGGCCACAGATACGCAGTATTTT	CASSQGKELRATDTQYF
TRBJ1-5	16	NA	TRBV3-1/TRBV3-2	TRBD1	TGTGCCAGCAGCCCGTCACAGGGGGGGGCCAATCAGCCCCAGCATTTT	CASSPSQGGANQPQHF
TRBJ2-5	19	NA	TRBV4-1	TRBD2	TGCGCCAGCAGCCAAGATCGGGGCGGGAGGGCCGTATTTGGGGAGACCCAGTACTTC	CASSQDRGGRAVFGETQYF
TRBJ2-7	14	NA	TRBV5-1	TRBD2	TGCGCCAGCAGCACAACGACTAGCGGATACGAGCAGTACTTC	CASSTTTSGYEQYF
TRBJ2-3	13	NA	TRBV10-3	NA	TGTGCCATCAGTGGCGGATTCACAGATACGCAGTATTTT	CAISGGFTDTQYF
TRBJ2-1	13	NA	TRBV29-1	TRBD1	TGCAGCGTTCCGAGACAGGGATACAATGAGCAGTTCTTC	CSVPRQGYNEQFF
TRBJ1-2	14	NA	TRBV7-9	TRBD1	TGTGCCAGCAGCTTAGGGACAGGGAACTATGGCTACACCTTC	CASSLGTGNYGYTF
TRBJ2-3	17	NA	TRBV9	TRBD2	TGTGCCAGCAGCGTAGGTACTAGCGGGGGGGGCACAGATACGCAGTATTTT	CASSVGTSGGGTDTQYF
TRBJ2-7	15	NA	TRBV11-2	NA	TGTGCCAGCAGCCGGACAGTTTCTAGCTCCTACGAGCAGTACTTC	CASSRTVSSSYEQYF
TRBJ2-2	15	NA	TRBV24-1	TRBD2	TGTGCCACCAGTGGGGCGGGGGAAGGTCCCGGGGAGCTGTTTTTT	CATSGAGEGPGELFF
TRBJ1-2	15	NA	TRBV9	NA	TGTGCCAGCAGCGTAGCACCAGGGCTGGACTATGGCTACACCTTC	CASSVAPGLDYGYTF
TRBJ2-3	15	NA	TRBV7-6	TRBD1	TGTGCCAGCAGCGCCCGACAGGGAAACACAGATACGCAGTATTTT	CASSARQGNTDTQYF
TRBJ1-1	13	NA	TRBV29-1	TRBD1	TGCAGCGTTGCACAGGGGGGGAGCGCTGAAGCTTTCTTT	CSVAQGGSAEAFF
TRBJ1-1	13	NA	TRBV7-9	NA	TGTGCCAGCAGCTTAGCGCAGCCAGGGAGGTCTTTCTTT	CASSLAQPGRSFF
TRBJ1-1	13	NA	TRBV5-1	NA	TGCGCCAGCAGCTCAAACATAGACACTGAAGCTTTCTTT	CASSSNIDTEAFF
TRBJ2-2	14	NA	TRBV5-6	TRBD2	TGTGCCAGCAGCGGGACTAGCGGGGCCGGGGAGCTGTTTTTT	CASSGTSGAGELFF
TRBJ2-1	16	NA	TRBV2	TRBD2	TGTGCCAGCATTTTTTCTCATGGGACTAGCGGGAGGGTGCAGTTCTTC	CASIFSHGTSGRVQFF
TRBJ2-5	14	NA	TRBV19	NA	TGTGCCAGTAGTCGTCTACGTAACCAAGAGACCCAGTACTTC	CASSRLRNQETQYF
TRBJ2-5	12	NA	TRBV7-2	NA	TGTGCCAGCAGCTTCAGCGGAGAGACCCAGTACTTC	CASSFSGETQYF
TRBJ1-4	15	NA	TRBV25-1	NA	TGTGCCAGCAGTGAATTTGGAAGGACTAATGAAAAACTGTTTTTT	CASSEFGRTNEKLFF
TRBJ2-1	17	few	TRBV5-1	TRBD2	TGCGCCAGCAGCAAAGGACTAGCGGGGTTCTTAGGGAATGAGCAGTTCTTC	CASSKGLAGFLGNEQFF
TRBJ2-7	12	NA	TRBV16	NA	TGTGCCAGCAGCCAATCCAACTACGAGCAGTACTTC	CASSQSNYEQYF
TRBJ1-2	15	NA	TRBV2	TRBD1	TGTGCCAGCAGTGAAAGGGAAAGGGGGCGGGATGGCTACACCTTC	CASSERERGRDGYTF
TRBJ1-2	14	NA	TRBV19	TRBD1	TGTGCCAGTAGTATAGACAGGGGGGCCTATGGCTACACCTTC	CASSIDRGAYGYTF
TRBJ1-6	15	few	TRBV11-2	NA	TGTGCCAGCAGCTTAGAGTTACGGGGACATTCACCCCTCCACTTT	CASSLELRGHSPLHF